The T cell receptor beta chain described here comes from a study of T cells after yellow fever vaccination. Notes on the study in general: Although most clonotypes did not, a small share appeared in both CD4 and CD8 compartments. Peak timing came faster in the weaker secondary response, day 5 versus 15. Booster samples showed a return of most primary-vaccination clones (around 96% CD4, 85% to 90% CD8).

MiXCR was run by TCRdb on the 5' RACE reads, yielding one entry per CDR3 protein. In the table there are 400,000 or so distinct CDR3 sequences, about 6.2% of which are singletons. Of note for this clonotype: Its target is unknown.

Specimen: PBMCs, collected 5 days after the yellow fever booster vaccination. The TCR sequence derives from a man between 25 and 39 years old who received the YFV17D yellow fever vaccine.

CDR3 residues: CASKRQGNTGELFF. CDR3 bases: TGTGCCAGTAAGAGGCAGGGTAACACCGGGGAGCTGTTTTTT. The rearrangement joins TRBV19 to TRBJ2-2; D might be TRBD1 (5 bases). Germline values: CDR1 LNHDA, CDR2 SQIVND (reference sequence). The CDR3 totals 14 residues. The V gene lost 7 bases and the J gene lost 2 bases, with 11 bases spanning the gap.